This entry is about one T cell receptor (beta chain). Its antigen specificity is not known. Base qualities are not provided; no much larger clone lies one nucleotide away. This sample was included in a study of T cell responses to AZD1222 COVID-19 vaccine (dated by TCRdb to the early 2020s). About the investigation overall: TCR sequencing was performed for 230 to 250 trial participants, of whom about 200 were given two doses of AZD1222 and about 25 were given two doses of MenACWY control vaccine. Enrollment into the trials was organized by age into subgroups of 18-55, 56-69 and 70-plus years, and those subgroups contained roughly 150, 30 and 60 TCR-sequenced participants, respectively.

The time point label corresponds to: about 28 days (+/-7) after the second vaccine dose. Because spike-specific TCR depth and breadth did not differ between the two schedules, AZD1222 recipients who got a second dose at roughly 4 weeks were pooled with those who got a second dose at roughly 12 weeks. Vaccinee samples were obtained from the UK trials COV001 and COV002, which included a single-blind randomized controlled phase 2/3 trial of AZD1222 (ChAdOx1 nCoV-19) in healthy adults. Trial participant PBMC samples were collected at day 0 and day 28 after the second dose for TCRbeta chain sequencing. The full study reports these points: The 56-69-year group was small, and its depth increase did not reach significance, likely because of low power. After two AZD1222 doses, spike-specific TCR breadth and depth were significantly higher than at day 0 and than in MenACWY recipients. Only 5 to 7 AZD1222 recipients were SARS-CoV-2 seropositive at baseline, limiting conclusions about previously exposed vaccinees. Reportedly, almost half of the unique spike-specific TCRs recognized epitopes lying outside the regions that are mutated in the B.1.351 and B.1.1.7 variants. CD4 TCRs associated with the vaccine covered the entire spike protein, and the dominant responses were in regions 160-218 and 743-854. Because no samples from the day 14 peak response were available, repertoires could be characterized only after the peak T cell response. Most participants were white British and females outnumbered males, and the authors suggested that clonal diversity may have been underestimated.

CDR1 and CDR2, per the germline V gene, are SGHTA and FQGTGA. Measured from the cysteine to the phenylalanine, the CDR3 is 13 residues long. The kept DNA is CDR3 alone, 39 bases in frame from the first base. V lost 5 bases and J lost 2 bases; the stretch between them is 7 bases long. The CDR3 regions of human TCRbeta chains were analyzed by immunosequencing. In the source study's methods: Repertoire TCRs were checked for matches against a reference library of SARS-CoV-2-specific TCRs that had been generated using the MIRA antigen-specificity platform. Breadth was defined as the fraction of unique TCRs that were SARS-CoV-2-associated, and depth was defined as the fraction of total T cells that were SARS-CoV-2-associated. Using the MIRA data, every spike-specific TCR was mapped to the spike region that the TCR reacted to and assigned to either a CD4 or a CD8 class. Log10-transformed breadth and depth values were compared by one-way ANOVA with Sidak's multiple comparisons tests. TCRdb retrieved this table from immuneACCESS and kept in-frame rearrangements only. Not all clones are present; in checked studies, unresolved V genes account for under half, and no reason is known for the remainder. That table supplies the V and J calls and clone size; D and trimming were determined from the DNA. This sample holds 150,000 to 200,000 clones; 91% were observed only once. More than 0.9% of the sample is in the top ten clones.

Material: peripheral blood, obtained 28 days after the second AZD1222 dose. The rearranged segments are TRBV7-3 and TRBJ2-1, with the D gene too uncertain to name. This receptor was identified in an adult who received the AZD1222 COVID-19 vaccine. The nucleotides are TGTGCCAGCAGCCCCCCCACCTACAATGAGCAGTTCTTC. Translation gives CASSPPTYNEQFF.